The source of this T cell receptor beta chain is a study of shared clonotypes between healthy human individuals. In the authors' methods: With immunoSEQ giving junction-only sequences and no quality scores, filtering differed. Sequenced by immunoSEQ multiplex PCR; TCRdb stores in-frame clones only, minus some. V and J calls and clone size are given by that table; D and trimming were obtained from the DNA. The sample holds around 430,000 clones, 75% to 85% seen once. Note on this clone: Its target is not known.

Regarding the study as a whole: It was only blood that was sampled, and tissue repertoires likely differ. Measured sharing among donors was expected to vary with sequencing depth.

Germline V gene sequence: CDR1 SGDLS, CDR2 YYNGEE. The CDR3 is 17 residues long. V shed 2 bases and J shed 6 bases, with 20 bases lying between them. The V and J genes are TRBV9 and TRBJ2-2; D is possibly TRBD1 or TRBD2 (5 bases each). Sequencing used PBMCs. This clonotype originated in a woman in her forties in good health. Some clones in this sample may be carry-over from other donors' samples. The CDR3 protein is CASSVVVAGGLAGELFF. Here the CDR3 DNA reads TGTGCCAGCAGCGTGGTTGTCGCTGGGGGATTAGCCGGGGAGCTGTTTTTT. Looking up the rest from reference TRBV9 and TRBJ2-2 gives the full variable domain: DSGVTQTPKHLITATGQRVTLRCSPRSGDLSVYWYQQSLDQGLQFLIQYYNGEERAKGNILERFSAQQFPDLHSELNLSSLELGDSALYFCASSVVVAGGLAGELFFGEGSRLTVL.